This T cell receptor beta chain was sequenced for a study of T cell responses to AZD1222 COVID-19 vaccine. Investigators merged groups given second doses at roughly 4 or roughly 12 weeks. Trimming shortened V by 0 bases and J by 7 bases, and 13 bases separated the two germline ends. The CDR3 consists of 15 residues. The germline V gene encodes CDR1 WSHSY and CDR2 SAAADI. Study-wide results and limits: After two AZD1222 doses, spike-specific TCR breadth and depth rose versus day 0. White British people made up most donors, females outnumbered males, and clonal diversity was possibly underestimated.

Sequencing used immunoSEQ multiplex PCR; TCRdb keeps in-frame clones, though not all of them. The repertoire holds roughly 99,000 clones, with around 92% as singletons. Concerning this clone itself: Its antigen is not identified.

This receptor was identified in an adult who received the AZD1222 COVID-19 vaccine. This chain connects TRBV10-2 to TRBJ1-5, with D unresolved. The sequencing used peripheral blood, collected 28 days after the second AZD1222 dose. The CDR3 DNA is TGCGCCAGCAGTGAGTCCACGGCTATGAAGCAGCCCCAGCATTTT. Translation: CASSESTAMKQPQHF.